Below, one TCR beta chain is given with its context. Antigen unknown. CD45RO/CCR7/CD25/CD127/CD95/CD27 sorting isolated CD4+ naive, central memory, regulatory and stem cell-like memory cells. These data originate in a study of beta chain features in type 1 diabetes. Germline lookup yields CDR1 SGDLS and CDR2 YYNGEE. The CDR3 is 14 amino acids. The V end was cut by 1 base, the J end by 1 base, with 5 bases between. The investigators reverse transcribed all of the isolated RNA, so they sequenced expressed TCRB transcripts. The repertoire was sequenced with immunoSEQ multiplex PCR; TCRdb's copy has only in-frame clones and lacks some. The sample consists of approximately 470,000 clones, about 32% of them appearing once. Study outcomes and limitations: Junctions at VDJ sites from type 1 diabetes patients had fewer insertions and more deletions.

The chain uses TRBV9 and TRBJ2-2; no definite D call. The sequence was collected from a man aged 18-30 years in good health. Specimen: naive CD4+ T cells from blood. The CDR3 is CASSVSQNTGELFF. The CDR3 DNA reads as TGTGCCAGCAGCGTAAGCCAGAACACCGGGGAGCTGTTTTTT.